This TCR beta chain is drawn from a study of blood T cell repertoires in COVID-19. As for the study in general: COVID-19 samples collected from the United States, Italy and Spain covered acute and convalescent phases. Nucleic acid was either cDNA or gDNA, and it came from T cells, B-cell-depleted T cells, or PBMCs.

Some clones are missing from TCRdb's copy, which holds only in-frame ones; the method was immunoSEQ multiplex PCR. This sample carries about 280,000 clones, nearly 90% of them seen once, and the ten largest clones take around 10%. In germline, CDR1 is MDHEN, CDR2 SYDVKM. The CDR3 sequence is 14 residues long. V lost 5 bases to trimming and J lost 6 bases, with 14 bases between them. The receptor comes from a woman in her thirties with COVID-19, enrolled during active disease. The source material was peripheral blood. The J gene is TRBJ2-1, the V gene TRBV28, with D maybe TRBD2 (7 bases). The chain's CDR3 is CASSRRGLLNEQFF. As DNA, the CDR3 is TGTGCCAGCAGTCGGCGGGGGCTACTCAATGAGCAGTTCTTC.